This is a list of T cell receptor beta chains from one sample in a study of HIV-infected patients and healthy controls. TCRdb re-analysed the 5' RACE reads in MiXCR, keeping a single row per CDR3 protein. The repertoire has almost 65,000 distinct CDR3 sequences, 19% of them found once; the top ten carry about 1.5%. Sequencing was done on a sample of CD4+ T cells from blood. The receptors derive from a human donor in good health. Both conserved end residues are part of each CDR3. A D gene is named only where the DNA matches it firmly. A clone size is listed for some rows: how often the clone was seen (once, few, many), or a class if it is expanded.

d_gene	v_gene	abundance	j_gene	CDR3aa	CDR3nt
.	TRBV18	many	TRBJ1-1	CASSRDSSTEAFF	TGTGCCAGCTCACGCGACAGTTCCACTGAAGCTTTCTTT
TRBD2	TRBV4-1	.	TRBJ2-3	CASSQDMLAGRADTQYF	TGCGCCAGCAGCCAAGATATGCTAGCGGGGAGGGCAGATACGCAGTATTTT
TRBD1	TRBV12-3/TRBV12-4	many	TRBJ1-2	CASSYRTFPGGNGYTF	TGTGCCAGCAGTTACCGTACCTTCCCAGGGGGAAATGGCTACACCTTC
.	TRBV7-3	few	TRBJ1-1	CASSLGPQAEAFF	TGTGCCAGCAGCTTAGGACCTCAGGCTGAAGCTTTCTTT
.	TRBV5-1	.	TRBJ2-3	CASSLGTAGDTQYF	TGCGCCAGCAGCTTGGGGACCGCAGGAGATACGCAGTATTTT
TRBD2	TRBV4-2	few	TRBJ2-7	CASSQDRLAGGGEQYF	TGTGCCAGCAGCCAAGACCGTCTAGCGGGAGGGGGGGAGCAGTACTTC
.	TRBV7-3	.	TRBJ1-1	CASSLSPGGEAFF	TGTGCCAGCAGCTTAAGCCCCGGTGGTGAAGCTTTCTTT
.	TRBV5-4	.	TRBJ2-1	CASSLTTSGDEQFF	TGTGCCAGCAGCTTGACTACGTCAGGCGATGAGCAGTTCTTC
.	TRBV3-1	.	TRBJ1-1	CASSQPTMNTEAFF	TGTGCCAGCAGCCAACCGACTATGAACACTGAAGCTTTCTTT
TRBD1	TRBV6-1	many	TRBJ1-5	CAIRDRFNQPQHF	TGTGCCATCCGGGACAGGTTTAATCAGCCCCAGCATTTT
.	TRBV6-2/TRBV6-3	many	TRBJ1-1	CASISGVTQWSEAFF	TGTGCCAGCATTAGTGGGGTAACGCAATGGTCTGAAGCTTTCTTT
.	TRBV12-3/TRBV12-4	few	TRBJ1-6	CASSLGGTNNSPLHF	TGTGCCAGCAGTTTAGGGGGGACTAATAATTCACCCCTCCACTTT
.	TRBV6-1	.	TRBJ1-1	CASSVSRKGTEAFF	TGTGCCAGCAGTGTCAGCAGAAAGGGGACTGAAGCTTTCTTT
.	TRBV29-1	.	TRBJ1-1	CSVGTVLNTEAFF	TGCAGCGTTGGGACAGTCTTGAACACTGAAGCTTTCTTT
.	TRBV7-9	few	TRBJ1-5	CASSAQYSNQPQHF	TGTGCCAGCAGCGCCCAGTATAGCAATCAGCCCCAGCATTTT
.	TRBV5-4	few	TRBJ1-6	CASSLEAARVESPLHF	TGTGCCAGCAGCTTGGAGGCCGCCAGGGTAGAATCACCCCTCCACTTT
.	TRBV5-4	few	TRBJ2-7	CASSVGGQTYEQYF	TGTGCCAGCAGCGTGGGGGGACAGACCTACGAGCAGTACTTC
.	TRBV3-1	.	TRBJ2-3	CASSPSVREITDTQYF	TGTGCCAGCAGCCCCTCAGTTCGGGAAATCACAGATACGCAGTATTTT
TRBD2	TRBV5-4	few	TRBJ2-3	CASSWGGRGSDTQYF	TGTGCCAGCAGTTGGGGAGGGAGGGGATCGGATACGCAGTATTTT
.	TRBV30	few	TRBJ2-2	CAWSLGAGELFF	TGTGCCTGGAGTCTTGGGGCCGGGGAGCTGTTTTTT
.	TRBV29-1	.	TRBJ1-2	CSVVSTSYGYTF	TGCAGCGTTGTTAGCACTTCCTATGGCTACACCTTC
.	TRBV24-1	few	TRBJ1-5	CATSDNGGNNQPQHF	TGTGCCACCAGTGATAACGGCGGGAACAATCAGCCCCAGCATTTT
TRBD1	TRBV10-3	.	TRBJ1-6	CAISRGPDSPLHF	TGTGCCATCAGCAGGGGGCCGGATTCACCCCTCCACTTT